This entry is about one TCR beta chain. Its antigen is undetermined. The data are from a study of PD-1 blockade in mismatch repair-deficient tumors. Background on the study: Enrolled 2013-2016, patients had progressing, pretreated mismatch repair-deficient cancers of 12 to 13 types.

The germline V gene has CDR1 ENHRY and CDR2 SYGVKD. CDR3 length: 12 residues. The V end lost 7 bases, the J end lost 4 bases, and 10 bases lay between the germline ends. Study outcomes and limitations: After pembrolizumab, tumor-resident clones rose rapidly, then generally contracted before radiologic responses.

Mismatch repair deficiency was confirmed in all patients, by PCR or immunohistochemistry. TCRs were sequenced from three patients responding to pembrolizumab. Generated by immunoSEQ multiplex PCR, the TCRdb table keeps only in-frame clones and is missing some. The data show about 25,000 clones, with around 84% seen just once and 2.9% held by the top ten. The J gene is TRBJ1-2, the V gene TRBV10-3; TRBD1 might be the D (5 bases). This specimen consisted of PBMCs, obtained before pembrolizumab treatment. This receptor was taken from an adult with mismatch repair-deficient cancer. The CDR3 spells CAIMQGGYGYTF. In DNA, the CDR3 is TGTGCCATCATGCAGGGTGGCTATGGCTACACCTTC.